The rows below give T cell receptor beta chains drawn from one sample of a study of T cell changes during pregnancy in multiple sclerosis. The repertoire was sequenced with immunoSEQ multiplex PCR; TCRdb's copy has only in-frame clones and lacks some. The table includes around 100,000 clones, about 90% detected once. The source material was peripheral blood, sampled after pregnancy. All receptors derive from a female donor with multiple sclerosis, enrolled in a pregnancy study. CDR3s include the opening cysteine and the closing phenylalanine or tryptophan. Fields, in order: J gene, D gene, V gene, clone size, CDR3 protein, CDR3 DNA. The D gene is left open where the match is weak. Clone size is given for some rows only: seen once, a few or many times, or a class if the clone is expanded.

>TRBJ1-1|.|TRBV5-1|once
CASRSSVERNTEAFF
TGCGCCAGCCGTTCTTCGGTGGAGAGAAACACTGAAGCTTTCTTT
>TRBJ1-1|.|TRBV2|.
CASIRQPPEAFF
TGTGCCAGCATCCGACAGCCTCCCGAAGCTTTCTTT
>TRBJ1-2|TRBD1|TRBV6-5|.
CASSYFGPRTGGGYTF
TGTGCCAGCAGTTACTTCGGGCCCAGGACAGGTGGGGGCTACACCTTC
>TRBJ1-2|TRBD1|TRBV9|once
CASSSRPGTVAEGYTF
TGTGCCAGCAGCTCCCGACCCGGGACAGTTGCTGAAGGCTACACCTTC
>TRBJ1-4|.|TRBV11-2|.
CASSLGSNGEKLFF
TGTGCCAGCAGCTTAGGAAGTAACGGGGAAAAACTGTTTTTT
>TRBJ1-2|.|TRBV20-1|.
CSATTDYGYTF
TGCAGTGCTACGACAGACTATGGCTACACCTTC
>TRBJ1-5|.|TRBV19|once
CASSTNVGFNQPQHF
TGTGCCAGTTCCACTAATGTTGGGTTTAATCAGCCCCAGCATTTT
>TRBJ2-6|TRBD1|TRBV30|.
CAWSADRGRPGANVLTF
TGTGCCTGGAGTGCCGACAGGGGGCGGCCTGGGGCCAACGTCCTGACTTTC
>TRBJ2-2|.|TRBV18|.
CASSPPARVITGELFF
TGTGCCAGCTCACCACCCGCTCGAGTGATCACCGGGGAGCTGTTTTTT
>TRBJ1-4|.|TRBV9|.
CASSFQGKGDEKLFF
TGTGCCAGCAGCTTCCAGGGGAAGGGGGATGAAAAACTGTTTTTT
>TRBJ2-7|.|TRBV19|.
CASSIEGDASYEQYF
TGTGCCAGTAGTATTGAGGGGGACGCCTCCTACGAGCAGTACTTC
>TRBJ2-2|TRBD1|TRBV7-2|few
CASSLGSGTVRAGELFF
TGTGCCAGCAGCTTAGGCTCCGGGACAGTTAGGGCCGGGGAGCTGTTTTTT
>TRBJ2-7|TRBD1|TRBV7-8|.
CASSLAGTGGYEQYF
TGTGCCAGCAGCTTAGCTGGGACAGGGGGCTACGAGCAGTACTTC
>TRBJ2-2|TRBD2|TRBV5-4|.
CASRIAGTNTGELFF
TGTGCCAGCAGGATAGCGGGGACGAACACCGGGGAGCTGTTTTTT
>TRBJ2-2|TRBD2|TRBV7-8|.
CASSLAGGPGGELFF
TGTGCCAGCAGTCTAGCGGGAGGGCCGGGCGGGGAGCTGTTTTTT
>TRBJ1-1|TRBD1|TRBV10-3|.
CAIGTGSTEAFF
TGTGCCATCGGGACAGGGTCCACTGAAGCTTTCTTT
>TRBJ1-2|.|TRBV28|.
CASSLSVEGGFYF
TGTGCCAGCAGTTTATCCGTTGAGGGTGGGTTCTACTTC
>TRBJ2-3|TRBD1|TRBV30|once
CAWSRQGLTDTQYF
TGTGCCTGGAGTCGACAGGGTCTCACAGATACGCAGTATTTT
>TRBJ1-2|.|TRBV19|.
CASSMSGGYGYTF
TGTGCCAGTAGTATGTCGGGGGGCTATGGCTACACCTTC
>TRBJ1-4|TRBD1|TRBV6-1|.
CASKVDRVHEKLFF
TGTGCCAGCAAGGTGGACAGGGTGCATGAAAAACTGTTTTTT
>TRBJ2-2|TRBD1|TRBV5-6|once
CASSLQGRQGVNGELFF
TGTGCCAGCAGCTTGCAGGGGCGGCAGGGGGTGAACGGGGAGCTGTTTTTT
>TRBJ1-6|TRBD1|TRBV5-1|.
CASSFGQGKNSPLHF
TGCGCCAGCAGCTTTGGACAGGGGAAAAATTCACCCCTCCACTTT
>TRBJ1-5|TRBD1|TRBV19|.
CASRTDRGSQPQHF
TGTGCCAGTAGAACGGACAGGGGCAGCCAGCCCCAGCATTTT
>TRBJ2-5|.|TRBV10-3|once
CAISEGGRETQYF
TGTGCCATCAGTGAAGGGGGTCGGGAGACCCAGTACTTC
>TRBJ2-5|.|TRBV6-1|.
CASSTGLARETQYF
TGTGCCAGCAGTACGGGATTAGCGAGGGAGACCCAGTACTTC
>TRBJ1-5|.|TRBV4-3|.
CASSQDRGNSNQPQHF
TGCGCCAGCAGCCAAGATCGAGGGAATAGCAATCAGCCCCAGCATTTT
>TRBJ2-7|TRBD2|TRBV27|.
CASSLTGGSHGEQYF
TGTGCCAGCAGTTTAACGGGAGGGTCCCACGGGGAGCAGTACTTC
>TRBJ1-4|.|TRBV7-6|.
CASSPALRNEKLFF
TGTGCCAGCAGCCCAGCGCTTCGAAATGAAAAACTGTTTTTT
>TRBJ2-3|TRBD2|TRBV30|.
CAWSAGTSGSLGTDTQYF
TGTGCCTGGAGTGCCGGGACTAGCGGGAGTCTGGGCACAGATACGCAGTATTTT
>TRBJ2-3|TRBD2|TRBV7-3|once
CASRAGGASDTQYF
TGTGCCAGCAGGGCGGGAGGGGCCTCAGATACGCAGTATTTT
>TRBJ2-7|TRBD2|TRBV7-9|.
CASSSSGENEQYF
TGTGCCAGCAGCTCCAGCGGGGAAAACGAGCAGTACTTC
>TRBJ1-1|.|TRBV7-2|.
CASSLVGGRNTEAFF
TGTGCCAGCAGCTTAGTCGGGGGTCGGAACACTGAAGCTTTCTTT
>TRBJ1-1|.|TRBV6-1|.
CASSEREDYTEAFF
TGTGCCAGCAGTGAAAGAGAGGACTACACTGAAGCTTTCTTT
>TRBJ1-5|TRBD1|TRBV19|.
CASSIGQTGVVSNQPQHF
TGTGCCAGTAGTATAGGCCAGACAGGGGTGGTTAGCAATCAGCCCCAGCATTTT
>TRBJ1-6|.|TRBV6-5|.
CASTSTGSGRSPLHF
TGTGCCAGCACCTCGACCGGGAGCGGGCGTTCACCCCTCCACTTT
>TRBJ1-3|.|TRBV4-1|.
CASSQGAAAGNTIYF
TGCGCCAGCAGCCAAGGGGCCGCAGCTGGAAACACCATATATTTT
>TRBJ2-3|TRBD2|TRBV5-6|.
CASNLRLAGATDTQYF
TGTGCCAGCAACTTGAGACTAGCGGGGGCCACAGATACGCAGTATTTT
>TRBJ2-3|.|TRBV6-5|.
CASSYSTHHTQYF
TGTGCCAGCAGTTACTCGACACACCATACGCAGTATTTT
>TRBJ2-7|.|TRBV28|.
CASGSNYF
TGTGCCAGCGGTAGTAATTACTTC
>TRBJ2-7|TRBD1|TRBV5-1|.
CASSPWTGTDLHEQYF
TGCGCCAGCAGCCCCTGGACAGGGACAGATCTACACGAGCAGTACTTC
>TRBJ1-2|.|TRBV5-5|.
CASSSQKGREDGYTF
TGTGCCAGCAGCTCACAAAAGGGCAGGGAGGATGGCTACACCTTC
>TRBJ1-2|.|TRBV7-2|.
CASSLGPSGGYTF
TGTGCCAGCAGCTTAGGGCCCAGCGGTGGCTACACCTTC
>TRBJ2-5|.|TRBV5-1|.
CASSRYDRSSTQYF
TGCGCCAGCAGCAGGTATGACAGGTCCTCGACCCAGTACTTC
>TRBJ1-1|.|TRBV7-9|.
CASSLEKGLALGNTEAFF
TGTGCCAGCAGCTTAGAGAAGGGGTTGGCGCTCGGCAACACTGAAGCTTTCTTT